This T cell receptor beta chain originates from a study of spatial heterogeneity in lung cancer. As for the study in general: Strong correlation was found between tumor-region TCR transcript counts and a T cell module score from matched bulk RNA-seq. In the raw reads, each unique TCR and UMI combination was present more than ten times on average.

This clonotype was recorded at least ten times. Its specificity is unknown. From germline, CDR1 is DFQATT and CDR2 SNEGSKA (reference sequence). Trimming left V 0 bases short and J 7 bases short, with 19 bases between. The CDR3 loop spans 16 amino acids. Time point denoted: sample taken at primary tumor resection. Whole-study results and caveats: The numbers of ubiquitous and regional expanded TCRs correlated with ubiquitous and regional nonsynonymous mutations, respectively. Tumor mutation counts were tracked by expanded intratumoral alpha and beta TCR counts.

TCRdb called the 5' RACE reads again in MiXCR, with one record for every CDR3 protein. The data show roughly 16,000 distinct CDR3 sequences, with under 7.5% seen just once and about 19% held by the top ten. The sample was lung tumor tissue, taken at surgery. This clonotype originated in a female donor with early-stage non-small cell lung cancer. The J gene is TRBJ1-5, the V gene TRBV20-1; D perhaps matches TRBD1 (5 bases). The CDR3 region is CSARDSSSGGEQPQHF. The DNA for the CDR3 is TGCAGTGCTAGAGATTCCTCTTCGGGGGGTGAGCAGCCCCAGCATTTT.